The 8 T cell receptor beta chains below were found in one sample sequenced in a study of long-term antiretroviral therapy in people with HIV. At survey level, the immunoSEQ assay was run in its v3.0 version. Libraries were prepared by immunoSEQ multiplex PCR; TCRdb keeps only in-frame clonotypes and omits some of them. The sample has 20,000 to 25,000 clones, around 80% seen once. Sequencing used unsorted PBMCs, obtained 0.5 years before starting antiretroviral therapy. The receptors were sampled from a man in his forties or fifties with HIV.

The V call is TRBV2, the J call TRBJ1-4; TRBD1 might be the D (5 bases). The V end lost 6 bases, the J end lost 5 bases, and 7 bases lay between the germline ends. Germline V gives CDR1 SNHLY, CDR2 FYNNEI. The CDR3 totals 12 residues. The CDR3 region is CASRQGNEKLFF. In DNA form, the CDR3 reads TGTGCCAGCAGGCAGGGCAATGAAAAACTGTTTTTT. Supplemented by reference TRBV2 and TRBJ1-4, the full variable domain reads EPEVTQTPSHQVTQMGQEVILRCVPISNHLYFYWYRQILGQKVEFLVSFYNNEISEKSEIFDDQFSVERPDGSNFTLKIRSTKLEDSAMYFCASRQGNEKLFFGSGTQLSVL.

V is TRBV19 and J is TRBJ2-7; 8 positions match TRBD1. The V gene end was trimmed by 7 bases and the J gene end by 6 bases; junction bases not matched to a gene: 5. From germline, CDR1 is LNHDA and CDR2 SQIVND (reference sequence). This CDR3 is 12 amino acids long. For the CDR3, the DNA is TGTGCCAGTACTTCAGGGGGCGGCGAGCAGTACTTC. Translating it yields CASTSGGGEQYF.

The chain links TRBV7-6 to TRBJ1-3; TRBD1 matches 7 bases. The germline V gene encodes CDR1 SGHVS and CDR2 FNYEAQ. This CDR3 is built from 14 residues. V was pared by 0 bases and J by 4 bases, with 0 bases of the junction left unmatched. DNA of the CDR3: TGTGCCAGCAGCTTAGCAGGGGGCGGAAACACCATATATTTT. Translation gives CASSLAGGGNTIYF.

The CDR3 sequence: CASRDRPNSPLHF. CDR3 coding DNA: TGTGCCAGCAGGGACAGGCCTAATTCACCCCTCCACTTT. The chain is built from TRBV6-1 and TRBJ1-6, with 7 bases that match TRBD1. Germline trimming cut 6 bases from V and 6 bases from J; bases unmatched to any gene: 2. Germline assignment: CDR1 MNHNS and CDR2 SASEGT. The CDR3 contains 13 residues.

The CDR3 DNA reads TGTGCCAGCAGTACCGGGACCCAAGGCTACACCTTC. It specifies CASSTGTQGYTF. This chain joins TRBV28 and TRBJ1-2; possibly TRBD1 for D (5 bases). This CDR3 is 12 amino acids long. The germline V gene has CDR1 MDHEN and CDR2 SYDVKM. V lost 5 bases and J 8 bases, leaving 12 bases between the germline ends.

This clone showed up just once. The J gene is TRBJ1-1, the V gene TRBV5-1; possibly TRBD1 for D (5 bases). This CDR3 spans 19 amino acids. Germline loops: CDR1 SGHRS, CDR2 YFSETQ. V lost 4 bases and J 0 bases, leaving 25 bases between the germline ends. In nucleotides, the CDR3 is TGCGCCAGCAGCCCAGCTGGGGGAAACAGTTGGGTAATGAACACTGAAGCTTTCTTT. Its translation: CASSPAGGNSWVMNTEAFF.

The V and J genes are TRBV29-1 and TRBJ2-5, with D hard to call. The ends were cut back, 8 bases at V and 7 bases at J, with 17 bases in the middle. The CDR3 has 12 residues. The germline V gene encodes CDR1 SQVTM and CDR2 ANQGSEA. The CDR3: CSLPAFSGTQYF. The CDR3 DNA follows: TGCAGCCTACCAGCCTTTTCAGGGACCCAGTACTTC.

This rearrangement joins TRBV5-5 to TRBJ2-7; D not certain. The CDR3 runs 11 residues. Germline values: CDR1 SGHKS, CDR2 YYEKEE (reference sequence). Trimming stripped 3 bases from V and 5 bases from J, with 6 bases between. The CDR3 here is CASSSSDEQYF. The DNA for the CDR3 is TGTGCCAGCAGCTCTTCGGACGAGCAGTACTTC. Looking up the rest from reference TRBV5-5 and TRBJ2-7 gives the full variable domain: DAGVTQSPTHLIKTRGQQVTLRCSPISGHKSVSWYQQVLGQGPQFIFQYYEKEERGRGNFPDRFSARQFPNYSSELNVNALLLGDSALYLCASSSSDEQYFGPGTRLTVT.